This T cell receptor (beta chain) was sequenced in a study of blood T cell repertoires in COVID-19. The germline V gene has CDR1 ENHRY and CDR2 SYGVKD. Trimming took 3 bases from V and 2 from J; bases not matched to a gene: 3. This CDR3 has 14 amino acids. Using immunoSEQ multiplex PCR, the repertoire was profiled, and TCRdb retains in-frame clones only, with some absent. This table has approximately 180,000 clones, about 81% appearing once. The sequence was obtained from a woman aged 70-85 years with acute or convalescent COVID-19. The rearrangement links TRBV10-3 to TRBJ2-7; 8 bases line up with TRBD2. The sequencing sample was made of peripheral blood. The CDR3 reads CAISELADTYEQYF. CDR3 coding DNA: TGTGCCATCAGTGAACTAGCGGATACCTACGAGCAGTACTTC.